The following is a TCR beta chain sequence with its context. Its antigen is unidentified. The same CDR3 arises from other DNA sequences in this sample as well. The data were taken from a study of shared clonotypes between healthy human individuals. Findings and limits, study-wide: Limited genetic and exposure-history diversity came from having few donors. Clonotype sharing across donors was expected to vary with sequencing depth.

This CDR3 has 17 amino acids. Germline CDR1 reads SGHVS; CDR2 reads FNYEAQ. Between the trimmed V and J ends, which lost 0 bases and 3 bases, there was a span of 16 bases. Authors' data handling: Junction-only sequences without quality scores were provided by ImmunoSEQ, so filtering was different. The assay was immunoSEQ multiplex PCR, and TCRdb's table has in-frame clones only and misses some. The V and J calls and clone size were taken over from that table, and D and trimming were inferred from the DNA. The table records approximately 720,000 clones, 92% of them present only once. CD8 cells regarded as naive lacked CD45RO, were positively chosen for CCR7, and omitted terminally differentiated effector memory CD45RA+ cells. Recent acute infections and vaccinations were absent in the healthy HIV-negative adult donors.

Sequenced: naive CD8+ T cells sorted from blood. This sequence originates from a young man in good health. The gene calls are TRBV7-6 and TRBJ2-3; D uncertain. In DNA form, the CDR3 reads TGTGCCAGCAGCTTAGCGCAAAGGGAACAGTGGACAGATACGCAGTATTTT. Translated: CASSLAQREQWTDTQYF. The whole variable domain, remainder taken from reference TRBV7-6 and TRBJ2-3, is GAGVSQSPRYKVTKRGQDVALRCDPISGHVSLYWYRQALGQGPEFLTYFNYEAQQDKSGLPNDRFSAERPEGSISTLTIQRTEQRDSAMYRCASSLAQREQWTDTQYFGPGTRLTVL.